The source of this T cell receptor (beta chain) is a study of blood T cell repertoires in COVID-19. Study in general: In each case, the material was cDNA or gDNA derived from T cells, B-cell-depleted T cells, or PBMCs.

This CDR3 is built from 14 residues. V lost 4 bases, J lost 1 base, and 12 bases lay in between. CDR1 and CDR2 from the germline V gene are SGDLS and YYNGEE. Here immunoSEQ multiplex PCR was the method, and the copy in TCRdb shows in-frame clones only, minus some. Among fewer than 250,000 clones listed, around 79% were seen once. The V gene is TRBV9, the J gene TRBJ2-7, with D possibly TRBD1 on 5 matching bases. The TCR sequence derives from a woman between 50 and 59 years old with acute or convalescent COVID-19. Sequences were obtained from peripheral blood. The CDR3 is CASSPQGLSYEQYF. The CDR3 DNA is TGTGCCAGCAGCCCGCAGGGTTTGTCCTACGAGCAGTACTTC.